This section outlines one TCR beta chain sequence together with its context. The PCR used 60 Vbeta and 13 Jbeta primers. Produced via immunoSEQ multiplex PCR; TCRdb's table is partial and in-frame only. Here the sample table reports tens of thousands of clones. This sample is part of a study of cytomegalovirus exposure and HLA in healthy donors. Study summary: Inside one of the first data releases sat around 85 million unique TCRs taken from HLA-typed donors.

While unrecorded immune exposures were likely, the donors were nominally healthy when sampled. Trimming took 5 bases from V and 2 from J; bases not matched to a gene: 7. The CDR3 loop spans 16 amino acids. The germline V gene encodes CDR1 SGDLS and CDR2 YYNGEE. The rearrangement joins TRBV9 to TRBJ2-2; 9 bases align to TRBD1. The sequenced material came from PBMCs. This clonotype was sampled from a man in his forties in good health and CMV-seronegative. CDR3 in amino acids: CASRPGTGTNTGELFF. The CDR3 DNA is TGTGCCAGCAGGCCCGGGACAGGGACAAACACCGGGGAGCTGTTTTTT.